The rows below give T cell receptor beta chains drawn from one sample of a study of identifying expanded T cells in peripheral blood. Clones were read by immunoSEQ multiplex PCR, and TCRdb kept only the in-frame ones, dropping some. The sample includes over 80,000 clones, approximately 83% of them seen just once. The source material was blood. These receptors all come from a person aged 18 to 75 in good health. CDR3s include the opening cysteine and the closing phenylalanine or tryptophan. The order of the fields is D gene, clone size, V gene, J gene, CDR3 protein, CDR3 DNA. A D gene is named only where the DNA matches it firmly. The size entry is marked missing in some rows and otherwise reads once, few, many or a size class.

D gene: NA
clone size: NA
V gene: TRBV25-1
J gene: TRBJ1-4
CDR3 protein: CASRWDSNEKLFF
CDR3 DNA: TGTGCCAGCAGGTGGGACTCGAATGAAAAACTGTTTTTT

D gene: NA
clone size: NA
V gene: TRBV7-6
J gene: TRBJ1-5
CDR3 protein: CASSLRGGQPQHF
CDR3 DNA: TGTGCCAGCAGTCTTAGAGGAGGTCAGCCCCAGCATTTT

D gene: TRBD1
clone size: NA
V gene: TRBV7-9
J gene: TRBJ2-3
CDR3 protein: CASSQGQGVIDTQYF
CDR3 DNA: TGTGCCAGCAGCCAGGGACAGGGTGTGATAGATACGCAGTATTTT

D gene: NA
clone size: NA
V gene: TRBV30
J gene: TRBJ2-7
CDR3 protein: CAWRLGGLYEQYF
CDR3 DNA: TGTGCCTGGCGCCTCGGGGGGCTCTACGAGCAGTACTTC

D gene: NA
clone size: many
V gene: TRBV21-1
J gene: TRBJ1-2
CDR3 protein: CASSKEWTTSNYGYTF
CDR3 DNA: TGTGCCAGCAGCAAAGAGTGGACGACGTCTAACTATGGCTACACCTTC

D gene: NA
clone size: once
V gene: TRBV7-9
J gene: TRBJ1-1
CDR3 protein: CASSFGITEAFF
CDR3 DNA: TGTGCCAGCAGCTTTGGGATCACTGAAGCTTTCTTT

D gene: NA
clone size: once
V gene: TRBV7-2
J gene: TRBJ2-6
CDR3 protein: CASSLVSSGANVLTF
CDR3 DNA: TGTGCCAGCAGCTTAGTGTCCTCTGGGGCCAACGTCCTGACTTTC

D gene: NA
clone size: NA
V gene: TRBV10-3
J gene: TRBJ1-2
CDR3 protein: CAISEPPGLYGYTF
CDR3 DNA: TGTGCCATCAGTGAGCCTCCGGGCCTCTATGGCTACACCTTC

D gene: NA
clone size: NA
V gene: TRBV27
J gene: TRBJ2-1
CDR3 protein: CASSLSSYNEQFF
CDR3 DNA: TGTGCCAGCAGTTTATCGTCTTACAATGAGCAGTTCTTC

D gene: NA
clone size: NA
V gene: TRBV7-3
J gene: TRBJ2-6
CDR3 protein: CASSLPGANVLTF
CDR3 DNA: TGTGCCAGCAGCTTACCTGGGGCCAACGTCCTGACTTTC

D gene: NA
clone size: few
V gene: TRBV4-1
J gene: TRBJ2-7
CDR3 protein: CASSSRLGSYEQYF
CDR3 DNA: TGCGCCAGCAGCTCGAGACTGGGGAGCTACGAGCAGTACTTC

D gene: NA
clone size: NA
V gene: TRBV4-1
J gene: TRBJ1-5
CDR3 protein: CASSQQRNQPQHF
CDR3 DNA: TGCGCCAGCAGCCAACAGAGAAATCAGCCCCAGCATTTT

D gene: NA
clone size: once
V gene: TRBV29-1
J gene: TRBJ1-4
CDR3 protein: CSVAGRGEKLFF
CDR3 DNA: TGCAGCGTCGCCGGGAGGGGTGAAAAACTGTTTTTT

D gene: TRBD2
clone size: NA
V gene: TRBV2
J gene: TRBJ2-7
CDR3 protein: CASSVSLAGGHRYF
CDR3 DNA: TGTGCCAGCAGTGTAAGTCTAGCGGGGGGCCATCGGTACTTC

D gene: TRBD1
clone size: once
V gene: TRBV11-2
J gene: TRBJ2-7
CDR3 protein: CASSFLQDRACYEQYF
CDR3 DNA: TGTGCCAGCAGCTTCCTACAAGACAGGGCCTGCTACGAGCAGTACTTC

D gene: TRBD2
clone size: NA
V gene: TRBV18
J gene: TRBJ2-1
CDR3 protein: CASSPQTSGGEEQFF
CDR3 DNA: TGTGCCAGCTCACCACAGACTAGCGGGGGGGAAGAGCAGTTCTTC

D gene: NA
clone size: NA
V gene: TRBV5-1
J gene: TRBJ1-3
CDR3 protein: CASSLWGEGNTIYF
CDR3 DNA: TGCGCCAGCAGCTTGTGGGGAGAAGGAAACACCATATATTTT

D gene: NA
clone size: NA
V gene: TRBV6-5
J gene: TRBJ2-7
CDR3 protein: CASSYSKGGRGYEQYF
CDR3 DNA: TGTGCCAGCAGTTACTCGAAAGGGGGGCGCGGTTACGAGCAGTACTTC

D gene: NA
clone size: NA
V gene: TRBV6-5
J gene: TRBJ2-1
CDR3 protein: CASSSGSYNEQFF
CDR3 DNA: TGTGCCAGCAGTTCCGGGTCCTACAATGAGCAGTTCTTC

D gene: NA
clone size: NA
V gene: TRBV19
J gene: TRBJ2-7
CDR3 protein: CASRPDYSYEQYF
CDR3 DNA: TGTGCCAGTAGGCCGGATTACTCCTACGAGCAGTACTTC

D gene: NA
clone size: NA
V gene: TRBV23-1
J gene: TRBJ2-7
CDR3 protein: CASWSARQYF
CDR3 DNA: TGCGCCAGCTGGTCCGCGAGGCAGTACTTC

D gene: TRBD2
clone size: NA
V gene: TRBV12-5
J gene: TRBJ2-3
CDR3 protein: CASGLESGGGTDTQYF
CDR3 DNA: TGTGCTAGTGGTTTGGAAAGCGGGGGTGGCACAGATACGCAGTATTTT

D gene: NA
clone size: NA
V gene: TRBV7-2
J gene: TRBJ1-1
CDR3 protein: CASSPLREAPEAFF
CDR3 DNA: TGTGCCAGCAGCCCACTACGGGAAGCTCCTGAAGCTTTCTTT

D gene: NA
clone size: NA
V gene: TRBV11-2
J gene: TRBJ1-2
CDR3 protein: CASSLQGTRGYTF
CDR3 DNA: TGTGCCAGCAGCTTACAGGGAACGAGGGGCTACACCTTC

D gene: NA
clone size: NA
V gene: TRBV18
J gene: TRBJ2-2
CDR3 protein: CASSLNTAGPGELFF
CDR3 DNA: TGTGCCAGCTCACTAAACACGGCCGGCCCCGGGGAGCTGTTTTTT

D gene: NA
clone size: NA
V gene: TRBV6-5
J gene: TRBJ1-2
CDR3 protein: CASGQISANYGYTF
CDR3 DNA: TGTGCCAGCGGGCAAATCTCAGCTAACTATGGCTACACCTTC

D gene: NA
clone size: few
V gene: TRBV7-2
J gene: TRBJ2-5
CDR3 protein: CASSLNYGGEETQYF
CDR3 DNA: TGTGCCAGCAGCCTAAATTACGGGGGAGAAGAGACCCAGTACTTC

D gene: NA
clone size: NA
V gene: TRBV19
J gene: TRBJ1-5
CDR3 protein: CASSIGSGKGNQPQHF
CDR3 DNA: TGTGCCAGTAGTATAGGGAGTGGAAAGGGAAATCAGCCCCAGCATTTT

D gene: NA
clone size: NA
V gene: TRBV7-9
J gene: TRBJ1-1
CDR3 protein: CASSPPFRVGTEAFF
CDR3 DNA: TGTGCCAGCAGCCCCCCCTTCAGGGTGGGCACTGAAGCTTTCTTT

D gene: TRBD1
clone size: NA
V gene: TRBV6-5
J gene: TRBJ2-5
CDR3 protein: CASSQWTGGETQYF
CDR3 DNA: TGTGCCAGCAGCCAATGGACAGGGGGAGAGACCCAGTACTTC

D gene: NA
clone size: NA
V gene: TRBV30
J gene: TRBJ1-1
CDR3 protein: CAYLGMNTEAFF
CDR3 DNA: TGTGCCTACCTGGGGATGAACACTGAAGCTTTCTTT

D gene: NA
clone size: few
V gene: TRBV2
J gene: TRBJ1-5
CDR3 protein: CASSDSIMGQYNQPQHF
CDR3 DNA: TGTGCCAGCAGTGATTCCATAATGGGGCAGTACAATCAGCCCCAGCATTTT

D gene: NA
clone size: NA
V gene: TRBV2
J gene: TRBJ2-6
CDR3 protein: CASSERVSGANVLTF
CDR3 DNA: TGTGCCAGCAGTGAAAGGGTCTCTGGGGCCAACGTCCTGACTTTC

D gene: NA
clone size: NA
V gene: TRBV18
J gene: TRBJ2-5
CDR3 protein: CASSPQETQYF
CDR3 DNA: TGTGCCAGCTCACCACAAGAGACCCAGTACTTC

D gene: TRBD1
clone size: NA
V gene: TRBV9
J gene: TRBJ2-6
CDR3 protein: CASSVRKRTGSGANVLTF
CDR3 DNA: TGTGCCAGCAGCGTAAGAAAGCGGACAGGGTCTGGGGCCAACGTCCTGACTTTC

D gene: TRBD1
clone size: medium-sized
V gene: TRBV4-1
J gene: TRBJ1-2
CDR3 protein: CASSQVRGGGPVNYGYTF
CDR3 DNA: TGCGCCAGCAGCCAAGTCAGGGGAGGGGGCCCTGTTAACTATGGCTACACCTTC

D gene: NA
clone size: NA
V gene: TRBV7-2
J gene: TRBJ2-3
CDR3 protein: CASSLDSTDTQYF
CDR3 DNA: TGTGCCAGCAGCCTGGACAGCACAGATACGCAGTATTTT

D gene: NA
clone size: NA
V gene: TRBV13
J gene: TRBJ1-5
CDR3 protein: CASSLAWSNQPQHF
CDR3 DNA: TGTGCCAGCAGCTTAGCGTGGAGCAATCAGCCCCAGCATTTT

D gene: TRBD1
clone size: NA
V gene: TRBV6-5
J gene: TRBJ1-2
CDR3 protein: CASSPGQAPYGYTF
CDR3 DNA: TGTGCCAGCAGCCCTGGACAGGCCCCCTATGGCTACACCTTC

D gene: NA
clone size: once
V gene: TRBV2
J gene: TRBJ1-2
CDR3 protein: CASSWRRELSNYGYTF
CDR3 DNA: TGTGCCAGCAGCTGGAGACGGGAACTCTCTAACTATGGCTACACCTTC

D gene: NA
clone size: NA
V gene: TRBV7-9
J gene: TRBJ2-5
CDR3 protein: CASSPQGPSLETQYF
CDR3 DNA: TGTGCCAGCAGCCCCCAAGGCCCGAGTTTAGAGACCCAGTACTTC

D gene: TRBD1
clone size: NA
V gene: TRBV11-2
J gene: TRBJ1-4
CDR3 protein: CASSLIRDRGKLFF
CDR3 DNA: TGTGCCAGCAGCTTAATAAGGGACAGGGGAAAACTGTTTTTT

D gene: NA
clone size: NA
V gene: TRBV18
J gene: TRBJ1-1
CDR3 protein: CASSPLSGPGTEAFF
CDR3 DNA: TGTGCCAGCTCACCACTCTCGGGGCCGGGGACTGAAGCTTTCTTT

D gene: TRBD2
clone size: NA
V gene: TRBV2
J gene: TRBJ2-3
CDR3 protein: CASNSRYWTSVAAADTQYF
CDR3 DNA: TGTGCCAGCAATTCACGATACTGGACTAGCGTGGCGGCCGCAGATACGCAGTATTTT